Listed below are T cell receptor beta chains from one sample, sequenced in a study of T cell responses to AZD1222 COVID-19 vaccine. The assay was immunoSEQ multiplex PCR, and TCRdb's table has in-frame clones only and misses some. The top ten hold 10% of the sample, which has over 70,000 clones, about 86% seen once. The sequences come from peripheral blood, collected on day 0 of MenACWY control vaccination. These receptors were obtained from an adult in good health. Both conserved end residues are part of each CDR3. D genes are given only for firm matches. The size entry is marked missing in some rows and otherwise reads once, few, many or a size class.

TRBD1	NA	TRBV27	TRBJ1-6	TGTGCCAGCAGTCCTATCCCCACAGGGGTAAGGTCACCCCTCCACTTT	CASSPIPTGVRSPLHF
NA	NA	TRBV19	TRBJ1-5	TGTGCCAGTAGTCGAACGGGGACAAGCTATAGCAATCAGCCCCAGCATTTT	CASSRTGTSYSNQPQHF
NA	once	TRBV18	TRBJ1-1	TGTGCCAGCTCACCGGCCGGGAACACTGAAGCTTTCTTT	CASSPAGNTEAFF
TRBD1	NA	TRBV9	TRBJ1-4	TGTGCCGGAGGGGGAGACAGGGAAAGGGAAAAACTGTTTTTT	CAGGGDREREKLFF
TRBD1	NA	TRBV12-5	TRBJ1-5	TGTGCTAGTGGTCCCACTACAGGGGGCCATCAGCCCCAGCATTTT	CASGPTTGGHQPQHF
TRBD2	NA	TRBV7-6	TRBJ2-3	TGTGCCAGCAGCTTACCCTCCAGCGGGGGGCCGACGAGCACAGATACGCAGTATTTT	CASSLPSSGGPTSTDTQYF
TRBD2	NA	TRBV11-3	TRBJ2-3	TGTGCCAGCAGCCTCGGACTAGCGGGGGTCACAGATACGCAGTATTTT	CASSLGLAGVTDTQYF
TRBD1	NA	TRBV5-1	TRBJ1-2	TGCGCCAGCAGCGTGGACAGGGCCTCCTATGGCTACACCTTC	CASSVDRASYGYTF
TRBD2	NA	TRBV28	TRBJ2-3	TGTGCCAGCAGTTTATCGATGTCGGGGGGGCATACATGGTATTTT	CASSLSMSGGHTWYF
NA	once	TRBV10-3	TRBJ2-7	TGTGCCATCAGGGACAACTACGAGCAGTACTTC	CAIRDNYEQYF
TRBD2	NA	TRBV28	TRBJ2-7	TGTGCCAGCAGATCCGGACTAGCGGGGGCCTACGAGCAGTACTTC	CASRSGLAGAYEQYF
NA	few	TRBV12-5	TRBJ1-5	TGTGCTAGTGGGTTCCAGGCGGGGTTAATGGTTGTTTCCCAGCATTTT	CASGFQAGLMVVSQHF
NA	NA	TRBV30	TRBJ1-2	TGTGCCTGGAGTCTCTCGGGCCTTATGGCCCATGGCTACACCTTC	CAWSLSGLMAHGYTF
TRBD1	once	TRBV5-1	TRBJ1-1	TGCGCCAGCAGCTTGGGCCCCCCCGCGGGACAGGGATGGAAGGACACTGAAGCTTTCTTT	CASSLGPPAGQGWKDTEAFF
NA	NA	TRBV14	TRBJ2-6	TGTGCCAGCAGCCAAGTCCAGGGACGGTACTCTGGGGCCAACGTCCTGACTTTC	CASSQVQGRYSGANVLTF
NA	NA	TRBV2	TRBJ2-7	TGTGCCAGCAGCCGGACCGAACTCTCCTACGAGCAGTACTTC	CASSRTELSYEQYF
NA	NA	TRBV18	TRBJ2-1	TGTGCCAGCTCGCCTGCAGTGAGTATTAGCTCCTACAATGAGCAGTTCTTC	CASSPAVSISSYNEQFF
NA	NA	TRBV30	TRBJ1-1	TGTGCCTGGAGTTATATGACCGGACACCCGAGGGACACTGAAGCTTTCTTT	CAWSYMTGHPRDTEAFF
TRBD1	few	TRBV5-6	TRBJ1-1	TGTGCCAGCAGCTTTCCGGGACAGGGGGACACTGAAGCTTTCTTT	CASSFPGQGDTEAFF
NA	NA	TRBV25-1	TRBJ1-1	TGTGCCAGCAGTTTACTAAGGGGGGGGAACACTGAAGCTTTCTTT	CASSLLRGGNTEAFF
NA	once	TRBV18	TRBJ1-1	TGTGCCAGCTCACCACCGAGCGGGAGGGCTGAAGCTTTCTTT	CASSPPSGRAEAFF
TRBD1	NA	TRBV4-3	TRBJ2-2	TGCGCCAGCAGCCAAGATTGGGGACAGGGGAGGCCCGGGGAGCTGTTTTTT	CASSQDWGQGRPGELFF
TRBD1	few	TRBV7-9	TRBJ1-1	TGTGCCAGCAACAGAGCCGGGACAGAGGGCTCTGAAGCTTTCTTT	CASNRAGTEGSEAFF
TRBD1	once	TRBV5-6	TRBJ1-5	TGTGCCAGCAGCCTAGGACAGGGAGTCAATCAGCCCCAGCATTTT	CASSLGQGVNQPQHF
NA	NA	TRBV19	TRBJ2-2	TGTGCCAGTAGTTTGGTAACTGGGATCACCGGGGAGCTGTTTTTT	CASSLVTGITGELFF
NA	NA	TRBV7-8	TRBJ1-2	TGTGCCAGCAGCTTAGATTCCCGACAGGTCATTTACACCTTC	CASSLDSRQVIYTF
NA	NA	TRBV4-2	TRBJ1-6	TGTGCCAGCAGCACCGGGGGGGGTGGGTCCTATAATTCACCCCTCCACTTT	CASSTGGGGSYNSPLHF
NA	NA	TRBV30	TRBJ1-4	TGTGCCTGGAGTGTACCGCCGTATTATGAAAAACTGTTTTTT	CAWSVPPYYEKLFF
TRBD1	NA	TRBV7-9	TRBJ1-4	TGTGCCAGCTGTGTCGCGCAGGGGGGTGAAAAACTGTTTTTT	CASCVAQGGEKLFF
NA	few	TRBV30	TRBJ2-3	TGTGCCTGGAGCCGCACAGATACGCAGTATTTT	CAWSRTDTQYF
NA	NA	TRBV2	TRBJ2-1	TGTGCCAGCAGTGGACAGGACAATGAGCAGTTCTTC	CASSGQDNEQFF
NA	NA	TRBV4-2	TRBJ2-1	TGTGCCAGCAGCCCCCTGGGACCTAAAGTAGACAATGAGCAGTTCTTC	CASSPLGPKVDNEQFF
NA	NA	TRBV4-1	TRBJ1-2	TGCGCCAGCAGCCAAGCTCCCGGGCTAGCTAACTATGGCTACACCTTC	CASSQAPGLANYGYTF
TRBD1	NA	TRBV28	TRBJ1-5	TGTGCCAGCAGTCGGACAGGGGAATTTTTTAGCAATCAGCCCCAGCATTTT	CASSRTGEFFSNQPQHF
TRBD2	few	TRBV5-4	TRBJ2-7	TGTGCCAGCAGCCCAAGGACGGGGGGGCTCGAGCAGTACTTC	CASSPRTGGLEQYF
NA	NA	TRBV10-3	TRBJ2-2	TGTGCCATCAGTGAGGTTTATCCCGGGGAGCTGTTTTTT	CAISEVYPGELFF
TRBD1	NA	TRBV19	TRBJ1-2	TGTGCCAGTAGTGCGGGACAGGGGAATGTCCCAGGCTACACCTTC	CASSAGQGNVPGYTF
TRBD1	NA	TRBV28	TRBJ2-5	TGTGCCAGCAGTCTCCGGGACAGGGTACAAGAGACCCAGTACTTC	CASSLRDRVQETQYF